The 23 T cell receptor beta chains given below trace back to one sample, sequenced in a study of PD-1 blockade in mismatch repair-deficient tumors. Produced via immunoSEQ multiplex PCR; TCRdb's table is partial and in-frame only. The data show roughly 13,000 clones, around 84% seen once. Time point specified: 10-day in vitro stimulation with candidate neoantigen peptide 4. These receptors' targets are unknown. The sample here was cells cultured in vitro, taken from a patient treated with pembrolizumab. Receptors were obtained from an adult with mismatch repair-deficient cancer.

The genes are TRBV6-5 and TRBJ1-1, with 7 bases that match TRBD1. Germline CDR1 and CDR2: MNHEY and SVGAGI. The CDR3 loop spans 16 amino acids. V lost 0 bases to trimming and J lost 3 bases; unmatched junction nucleotides: 7. CDR3 sequence reads: CASSYSIRGADTEAFF. The CDR3, as DNA: TGTGCCAGCAGTTACTCGATCAGGGGGGCGGACACTGAAGCTTTCTTT.

The J gene is TRBJ2-4, the V gene TRBV4-2; 15 positions match TRBD2. The CDR3 totals 18 residues. V shed 3 bases, J shed 0 bases, and the junction held 3 bases outside the gene matches. Germline V lookup: CDR1 LGHNA, CDR2 YNFKEQ. In DNA, the CDR3 is TGTGCCAGCAGCCAGGGACTAGCGGGAGGATTAGCCAAAAACATTCAGTACTTC. This gives the protein CASSQGLAGGLAKNIQYF.

In this sample, this clone turned up a few times. CDR3 sequence: CASSRRGDSNTGELFF. The CDR3 bases are TGTGCCAGCAGCAGACGGGGGGATTCGAACACCGGGGAGCTGTTTTTT. The genes are TRBV9 and TRBJ2-2; 7 nucleotides agree with TRBD2. Germline V CDR1 and CDR2: SGDLS, YYNGEE. CDR3 size: 16 residues. After removal of 4 bases from V and 0 bases from J, the junction contained 6 bases not matched to a gene.

The V gene is TRBV5-1, the J gene TRBJ2-5; 8 bases line up with TRBD2. The CDR3 runs to 15 residues. CDR1 and CDR2 from the germline V gene are SGHRS and YFSETQ. V gave up 4 bases and J gave up 5 bases; unmatched junction bases: 10. CDR3 bases: TGCGCCAGCAGCCCCGACGGGACTAGGTGGGAGACCCAGTACTTC. Protein: CASSPDGTRWETQYF. The full variable domain, in which reference TRBV5-1 and TRBJ2-5 provide the parts outside the CDR3, is KAGVTQTPRYLIKTRGQQVTLSCSPISGHRSVSWYQQTPGQGLQFLFEYFSETQRNKGNFPGRFSGRQFSNSRSEMNVSTLELGDSALYLCASSPDGTRWETQYFGPGTRLLVL.

The chain combines TRBV5-1 with TRBJ2-6; D is ambiguous. The V end was cut by 2 bases, the J end by 0 bases, with 9 bases between. This CDR3 has 16 residues. Per the germline V gene, CDR1 is SGHRS and CDR2 is YFSETQ. DNA of the CDR3: TGCGCCAGCAGCTTTGACCCGAGCTCTGGGGCCAACGTCCTGACTTTC. This encodes CASSFDPSSGANVLTF.

The chain is built from TRBV30 and TRBJ2-2, with no clear D. Trimming left V 2 bases short and J 6 bases short, with 7 bases between. Germline CDR1 and CDR2: GTSNPN and SVGIG (reference sequence). The CDR3 has 12 amino acids. The CDR3 loop is CAWSQSAGELFF. CDR3 DNA sequence: TGTGCCTGGAGTCAATCGGCCGGGGAGCTGTTTTTT.

The rearrangement links TRBV5-1 to TRBJ1-2; maybe TRBD1 (5 bases). The V end lost 0 bases, the J end lost 8 bases, and 14 bases lay between the germline ends. Germline lookup yields CDR1 SGHRS and CDR2 YFSETQ. CDR3 size: 14 residues. The CDR3 spells CASSLDGREEGYTF. CDR3 nucleotide sequence: TGCGCCAGCAGCTTGGATGGCAGGGAGGAAGGCTACACCTTC.

The chain links TRBV6-4 to TRBJ2-3; D not certain. CDR3 size: 13 residues. Trimming took off 2 bases at V and 0 bases at J, with 3 bases between the two ends. Germline V gives CDR1 MRHNA, CDR2 SNTAGT. CDR3 in DNA: TGTGCCAGCAGTGACGGGAGCACAGATACGCAGTATTTT. This codes for CASSDGSTDTQYF.

The table lists this clone with a few counts. This chain links TRBV25-1 with TRBJ2-1; D unresolved. Trimming removed 2 bases from V and 7 bases from J, with 6 bases in between. The CDR3 length is 12 residues. Per the germline V gene, CDR1 is MGHDK and CDR2 is SYGVNS. The CDR3 sequence: CASSEGWNEQFF. The CDR3 region has the DNA TGTGCCAGCAGTGAAGGATGGAATGAGCAGTTCTTC.

The chain combines TRBV9 with TRBJ1-5; D remains ambiguous. Germline V gene sequence: CDR1 SGDLS, CDR2 YYNGEE. This CDR3 has 15 residues. Trimming removed 4 bases at V and 7 bases at J, with 18 bases between. The CDR3 is CASSPGRRNNQPQHF. CDR3 nucleotides: TGTGCCAGCAGCCCTGGACGGAGGAATAACCAGCCCCAGCATTTT.

This chain connects TRBV1 to TRBJ2-5; TRBD2 is taken as the D call from the table, unchecked against the DNA. TRBV1 is a pseudogene locus. There are 19 residues in the CDR3. Written as DNA, the CDR3 is TGCACCAGCTCCCCTAAGGGACTAGCGGGAGGTGGGGACCAAGAGACCCAGTACTTC. Protein: CTSSPKGLAGGGDQETQYF.

The chain combines TRBV7-2 with TRBJ2-5; TRBD2 aligns across 10 bases. CDR1 is SGHTA, CDR2 FQGNSA, per germline. This CDR3 has 15 amino acids. V gave up 3 bases and J gave up 4 bases; unmatched junction bases: 5. The CDR3 region is CASSFGRLAGETQYF. The CDR3 coding sequence is TGTGCCAGCAGCTTCGGTCGACTAGCGGGAGAGACCCAGTACTTC. Full variable domain (missing parts from reference TRBV7-2 and TRBJ2-5): GAGVSQSPSNKVTEKGKDVELRCDPISGHTALYWYRQSLGQGLEFLIYFQGNSAPDKSGLPSDRFSAERTGGSVSTLTIQRTQQEDSAVYLCASSFGRLAGETQYFGPGTRLLVL.

J is TRBJ2-2 and V is TRBV12-1; TRBD1 is the table's D call and was not checked against the DNA. TRBV12-1 constitutes a pseudogene. The CDR3 sequence is 15 residues long. CDR3 region: CASSYRDRETGELFF. In nucleotides, the CDR3 is TGTGCCAGCAGCTACCGGGACAGGGAGACCGGGGAGCTGTTTTTT.

This chain connects TRBV4-1 to TRBJ1-1; no clear D gene. CDR1 and CDR2 (germline): MGHRA, YSYEKL. CDR3 length: 14 amino acids. Trimming stripped 4 bases from V and 1 base from J, with 10 bases between. The CDR3 loop is CASSPQPRNTEAFF. The CDR3 nucleotides are TGCGCCAGCAGCCCTCAACCCAGGAACACTGAAGCTTTCTTT.

The chain uses TRBV28 and TRBJ2-7, with 10 bases lining up with TRBD1. Germline assignment: CDR1 MDHEN and CDR2 SYDVKM. V shed 2 bases, J shed 7 bases, and the junction held 5 bases outside the gene matches. The CDR3 sequence is 14 residues long. CDR3 residues: CASSLRQGAKEQYF. CDR3 DNA sequence: TGTGCCAGCAGTTTACGACAGGGGGCGAAAGAGCAGTACTTC.

V usage is TRBV7-2 and J usage is TRBJ2-4; weak D call: TRBD2 (7 bases). Germline lookup yields CDR1 SGHTA and CDR2 FQGNSA. V shed 2 bases and J shed 6 bases, with 17 bases lying between them. The CDR3 is 16 amino acids. CDR3 protein: CASSLFALGGVNIQYF. DNA for the CDR3: TGTGCCAGCAGCTTATTCGCCCTAGGGGGGGTAAACATTCAGTACTTC.

This chain joins TRBV18 and TRBJ2-7; D may be TRBD1 (7 bases). Germline V gene lookup returns CDR1 KGHSH and CDR2 LQKENI. The CDR3 runs 15 residues. Trimming cost V 3 bases and J 6 bases, with 18 bases left between them. This CDR3 is CASSPGGGGTSEQYF. In DNA, the CDR3 is TGTGCCAGCTCACCTGGAGGGGGCGGAACAAGCGAGCAGTACTTC.

The V gene is TRBV7-9, the J gene TRBJ1-2; D gene ambiguous. From germline, CDR1 is SEHNR and CDR2 FQNEAQ (reference sequence). This CDR3 has 12 residues. V shed 3 bases and J shed 8 bases, with 10 bases lying between them. The CDR3 protein is CASSFAGEGYTF. The CDR3 nucleotides are TGTGCCAGCAGCTTCGCAGGAGAAGGCTACACCTTC.

This chain connects TRBV5-1 to TRBJ2-7; TRBD2 aligns across 9 bases. The germline V gene encodes CDR1 SGHRS and CDR2 YFSETQ. J lost 2 bases, V lost 4 bases, and 4 bases had no gene match. There are 14 residues in the CDR3. The CDR3 DNA reads TGCGCCAGCAGCATTAGCGGGGGAACCTACGAGCAGTACTTC. Its translation is CASSISGGTYEQYF.

The chain employs TRBV4-1 and TRBJ1-5; D is undetermined. The length of the CDR3 is 15 residues. Germline lookup yields CDR1 MGHRA and CDR2 YSYEKL. V lost 0 bases and J 5 bases, leaving 11 bases between the germline ends. CDR3: CASSQDLRADQPQHF. The CDR3 DNA sequence: TGCGCCAGCAGCCAAGACCTGAGGGCTGATCAGCCCCAGCATTTT.

This sequence joins TRBV18 and TRBJ2-1; 7 bases match TRBD2. CDR1 is KGHSH, CDR2 LQKENI, per germline. This CDR3 has 15 residues. J gave up 8 bases and V 0 bases, and 7 bases lay outside the gene matches. The CDR3: CASSPPGLAVDEQFF. CDR3 coding DNA: TGTGCCAGCTCACCACCGGGGCTAGCGGTCGATGAGCAGTTCTTC.

This rearrangement joins TRBV30 to TRBJ2-7, with TRBD1 matching over 8 bases. The germline V gene has CDR1 GTSNPN and CDR2 SVGIG (reference sequence). The CDR3 totals 15 residues. V lost 0 bases and J lost 2; bases outside the gene matches: 6. The CDR3 loop reads CAWSVPTGGTYEQYF. The CDR3 bases are TGTGCCTGGAGTGTCCCCACAGGGGGGACCTACGAGCAGTACTTC.

The chain recombines TRBV29-1 with TRBJ2-1; no clear D gene. The germline V gene encodes CDR1 SQVTM and CDR2 ANQGSEA. Deletions cut 5 bases from V and 6 bases from J, with 8 bases between. The CDR3 extends over 11 amino acids. The CDR3 region is CSVPWGNEQFF. The CDR3 bases are TGCAGCGTTCCCTGGGGCAATGAGCAGTTCTTC.